This is a list of T cell receptor beta chains from one sample in a study of blood T cell repertoires in COVID-19. The protocol was immunoSEQ multiplex PCR, while the TCRdb copy is restricted to in-frame clones and leaves out a portion. Here the sample spans 240,000 or so clones, approximately 83% being singletons. What was sequenced was peripheral blood. These receptors came from a woman aged 25 to 39 who had recovered from COVID-19. Each CDR3 is given with its conserved first and last residue. D genes are given only for firm matches. Only some rows state a clone size, as once, few, many or a class for expanded clones.

v_call: TRBV4-1
clone_size: NA
cdr3_length: 16
d_call: TRBD2
j_call: TRBJ2-5
cdr3_nt: TGCGCCAGCAGCCTGGGGCTAGCGGGGGGTCAAGAGACCCAGTACTTC
cdr3_aa: CASSLGLAGGQETQYF

v_call: TRBV27
clone_size: NA
cdr3_length: 15
d_call: TRBD1
j_call: TRBJ2-7
cdr3_nt: TGTGCCAGCAGTCTTACCGGGACAGGGGTAGGCGAGCAGTACTTC
cdr3_aa: CASSLTGTGVGEQYF

v_call: TRBV6-1
clone_size: NA
cdr3_length: 16
d_call: TRBD2
j_call: TRBJ2-5
cdr3_nt: TGTGCCAGCAGTGTCTATAGCGGGGGGGAAAAAGAGACCCAGTACTTC
cdr3_aa: CASSVYSGGEKETQYF

v_call: TRBV6-2/TRBV6-3
clone_size: NA
cdr3_length: 18
d_call: TRBD1
j_call: TRBJ1-5
cdr3_nt: TGTGCCAGCAGTTACCAACCCGGGACAGTAGATAGCAATCAGCCCCAGCATTTT
cdr3_aa: CASSYQPGTVDSNQPQHF

v_call: TRBV6-2/TRBV6-3
clone_size: NA
cdr3_length: 12
d_call: NA
j_call: TRBJ1-6
cdr3_nt: TGTGCCAGCAGTACAGGGAATTCACCCCTCCACTTT
cdr3_aa: CASSTGNSPLHF

v_call: TRBV3-1/TRBV3-2
clone_size: NA
cdr3_length: 13
d_call: NA
j_call: TRBJ2-3
cdr3_nt: TGTGCCAGCAGCCCTTGGGCCGTAGATACGCAGTATTTT
cdr3_aa: CASSPWAVDTQYF

v_call: TRBV11-2
clone_size: NA
cdr3_length: 16
d_call: NA
j_call: TRBJ2-3
cdr3_nt: TGTGCCAGCAGCCCGGCGGGGTGGCGGGGCACAGATACGCAGTATTTT
cdr3_aa: CASSPAGWRGTDTQYF

v_call: TRBV4-3
clone_size: few
cdr3_length: 15
d_call: NA
j_call: TRBJ2-7
cdr3_nt: TGCGCCAGCAGCCAAGATAGTGGAGAAGCCTACGAGCAGTACTTC
cdr3_aa: CASSQDSGEAYEQYF

v_call: TRBV9
clone_size: NA
cdr3_length: 15
d_call: NA
j_call: TRBJ1-4
cdr3_nt: TGTGCCAGCAGCGTACAGGGGATGTCTAATGAAAAACTGTTTTTT
cdr3_aa: CASSVQGMSNEKLFF

v_call: TRBV5-1
clone_size: NA
cdr3_length: 15
d_call: NA
j_call: TRBJ2-1
cdr3_nt: TGCGCCAGCAGCTTGACAGCCAGCTCCTACAATGAGCAGTTCTTC
cdr3_aa: CASSLTASSYNEQFF

v_call: TRBV24-1
clone_size: NA
cdr3_length: 18
d_call: TRBD2
j_call: TRBJ2-1
cdr3_nt: TGTGCCACCAGTGATTCGAACTCTATAGCGGGGGTCTACAATGAGCAGTTCTTC
cdr3_aa: CATSDSNSIAGVYNEQFF

v_call: TRBV6-6
clone_size: NA
cdr3_length: 16
d_call: NA
j_call: TRBJ2-1
cdr3_nt: TGTGCCAGCACCGCCGGACACGCAGGGGGGCTGGGTGAGCAGTTCTTC
cdr3_aa: CASTAGHAGGLGEQFF

v_call: TRBV19
clone_size: NA
cdr3_length: 14
d_call: NA
j_call: TRBJ1-2
cdr3_nt: TGTGCCAGTACTGCGGTCGAGGAAACCTATGGCTACACCTTC
cdr3_aa: CASTAVEETYGYTF

v_call: TRBV6-1
clone_size: NA
cdr3_length: 16
d_call: TRBD2
j_call: TRBJ2-5
cdr3_nt: TGTGCCAGCAGTGATAAAGGCGGGGGGGCTCGAGAGACCCAGTACTTC
cdr3_aa: CASSDKGGGARETQYF

v_call: TRBV6-5
clone_size: NA
cdr3_length: 13
d_call: NA
j_call: TRBJ1-2
cdr3_nt: TGTGCCAGCAGCACACCCGGGGGGGGGAGCTACACCTTC
cdr3_aa: CASSTPGGGSYTF

v_call: TRBV5-1
clone_size: NA
cdr3_length: 20
d_call: TRBD2
j_call: TRBJ2-3
cdr3_nt: TGCGCCAGCAGCGGTAAACTAGCGGGGAGTCTGCTAGCAGGCACAGATACGCAGTATTTT
cdr3_aa: CASSGKLAGSLLAGTDTQYF

v_call: TRBV5-1
clone_size: NA
cdr3_length: 16
d_call: TRBD1
j_call: TRBJ2-7
cdr3_nt: TGCGCCAGCAGTCAATACAGGGGGGAGGTTTTCTACGAGCAGTACTTC
cdr3_aa: CASSQYRGEVFYEQYF

v_call: TRBV27
clone_size: few
cdr3_length: 15
d_call: TRBD1
j_call: TRBJ1-5
cdr3_nt: TGTGCCAGCAGTTTTCACGGACAGGGATCCCAGCCCCAGCATTTT
cdr3_aa: CASSFHGQGSQPQHF

v_call: TRBV7-9
clone_size: NA
cdr3_length: 18
d_call: TRBD1
j_call: TRBJ1-1
cdr3_nt: TGTGCCAGCAGCTGGAGACCGGGACAGGGGGCGGGAGAGACTGAAGCTTTCTTT
cdr3_aa: CASSWRPGQGAGETEAFF

v_call: TRBV5-1
clone_size: NA
cdr3_length: 16
d_call: TRBD2
j_call: TRBJ2-5
cdr3_nt: TGCGCCAGCAGCGCTTTGGCGGGGGGCCGTGGTGAGACCCAGTACTTC
cdr3_aa: CASSALAGGRGETQYF

v_call: TRBV12-3/TRBV12-4
clone_size: NA
cdr3_length: 13
d_call: NA
j_call: TRBJ2-3
cdr3_nt: TGTGCCAGCAGTCTCACTAGCACAGATACGCAGTATTTT
cdr3_aa: CASSLTSTDTQYF